The 7 T cell receptor beta chains given below trace back to one sample, sequenced in a study of breast tumors, draining lymph nodes, adjacent tissues. TCRdb re-derived calls from the multiplex PCR reads in MiXCR, one entry per CDR3 protein. The table lists approximately 45,000 distinct CDR3 sequences, under 30% of them singletons. The sequenced sample consisted of breast tumor tissue. Every receptor here comes from a female donor with breast cancer. Some clones in this sample may be carry-over from other donors' samples.

The table lists this clonotype with many counts. The CDR3 DNA reads TGTGCCATCAGTGAATATCCGGACAGGGATGGCTACACCTTC. Protein product: CAISEYPDRDGYTF. The rearrangement uses TRBV10-3 and TRBJ1-2; 8 positions match TRBD1. Trimming cost V 3 bases and J 6 bases; bases outside gene matches: 6. Germline V gene sequence: CDR1 ENHRY, CDR2 SYGVKD. The CDR3 has 14 residues.

This clonotype was recorded at least ten times. The chain carries TRBV12-3 or TRBV12-4 and TRBJ2-7; no definite D call. Trimming removed 2 bases from V and 7 bases from J, with 3 bases in between. The CDR3 has 10 residues. This CDR3 reads CASSLLEQYF. The CDR3 nucleotides are TGTGCCAGCAGTTTACTTGAGCAGTACTTC.

This clonotype was counted many times. The chain uses TRBV19 and TRBJ1-2; 7 bases agree with TRBD1. With 6 bases clipped from V and 7 bases from J, the junction kept 11 bases outside the gene matches. Germline CDR1 is LNHDA and CDR2 is SQIVND (reference sequence). This CDR3 spans 14 amino acids. The CDR3 region is CASSQQGTTAGYTF. The CDR3 DNA reads TGTGCCAGTAGCCAACAGGGGACTACAGCTGGCTACACCTTC.

This clonotype has a count of ten or more. The rearrangement joins TRBV24-1 to TRBJ2-3, with TRBD1 matching 11 bases. J gave up 5 bases and V 5 bases, and 17 bases lay outside the gene matches. The length of the CDR3 is 19 residues. Germline V gene lookup returns CDR1 KGHDR and CDR2 SFDVKD. CDR3 amino acids: CATSGWDFEDRGPRDTQYF. For the CDR3, the DNA is TGTGCCACCAGTGGCTGGGATTTTGAGGACAGGGGGCCTAGAGATACGCAGTATTTT.

This clonotype was seen at least ten times. The chain employs TRBV12-3 or TRBV12-4 and TRBJ1-4; D is ambiguous. There are 13 residues in the CDR3. V lost 1 base and J lost 8, with 8 bases in between. The DNA of the CDR3 is TGTGCCAGCAGTTTAGGTCCCATAGAAAAACTGTTTTTT. Translating it yields CASSLGPIEKLFF.

This clonotype was observed many times. The chain is built from TRBV29-1 and TRBJ2-3; D is unresolved. Deletions cut 4 bases from V and 2 bases from J, with 4 bases between. Germline-derived CDR1 and CDR2 are SQVTM and ANQGSEA. The CDR3 totals 11 residues. The CDR3 region has the DNA TGCAGCGTTGCACTCACAGATACGCAGTATTTT. It yields the protein CSVALTDTQYF.

This rearrangement joins TRBV9 to TRBJ1-6; the D gene is possibly TRBD1 (5 bases). Per the germline V gene, CDR1 is SGDLS and CDR2 is YYNGEE. The CDR3 has 14 residues. Trimming shortened V by 5 bases and J by 7 bases, and 13 bases separated the two germline ends. This chain's CDR3 is CASSQDTKNSPLHF. CDR3 nucleotides: TGTGCCAGCAGTCAGGACACAAAAAATTCACCCCTCCACTTT.